This TCR beta chain was captured in a study of blood T cell repertoires in COVID-19. Looking at the study overall: Italy, Spain and the United States were the sources of the convalescent and acute COVID-19 samples. In each case, the material was cDNA or gDNA derived from T cells, B-cell-depleted T cells, or PBMCs.

In the original workflow: The authors estimated nucleated cell counts from reference gene primer amplification. Clones were sequenced by immunoSEQ multiplex PCR, and TCRdb holds only the in-frame ones, with some missing. V, J and clone size reflect that table, while D and trimming were determined from the DNA. The table records nearly 200,000 clones, 84% of them present only once. Germline CDR1 reads SGHVS; CDR2 reads FQNEAQ. There are 14 residues in the CDR3. V lost 5 bases and J 0 bases, leaving 10 bases between the germline ends. The J gene is TRBJ2-5, the V gene TRBV7-8; D gene uncertain. The sequence came from a human donor in a cohort sampled during active COVID-19. What was sequenced was peripheral blood. CDR3 loop: CASSLSGNQETQYF. DNA for the CDR3: TGTGCCAGCAGCCTCTCGGGTAACCAAGAGACCCAGTACTTC.